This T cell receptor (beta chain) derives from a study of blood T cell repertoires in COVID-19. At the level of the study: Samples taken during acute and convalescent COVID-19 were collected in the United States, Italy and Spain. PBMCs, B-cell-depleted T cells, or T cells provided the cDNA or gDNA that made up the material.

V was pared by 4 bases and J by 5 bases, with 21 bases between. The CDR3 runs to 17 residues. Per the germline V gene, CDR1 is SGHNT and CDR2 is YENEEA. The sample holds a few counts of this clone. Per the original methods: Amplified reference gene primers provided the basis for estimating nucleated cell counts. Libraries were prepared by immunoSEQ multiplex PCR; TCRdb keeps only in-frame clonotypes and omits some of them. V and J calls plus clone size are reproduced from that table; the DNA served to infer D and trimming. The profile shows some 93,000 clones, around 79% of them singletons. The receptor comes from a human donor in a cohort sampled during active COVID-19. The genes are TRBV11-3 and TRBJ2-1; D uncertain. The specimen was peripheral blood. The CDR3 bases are TGTGCCAGCAGCTCCATCATGAGAGCCCTATGTCACAATGAGCAGTTCTTC. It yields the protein CASSSIMRALCHNEQFF.